This TCR beta chain is drawn from a study of human CD8 memory T cell subsets. Whole-study findings and limits: T cells showing similarly high diversity were the stem-like memory and precursor exhausted cells, not the effector memory cells. Minimal repertoire overlap was seen between stem-like memory T cells and precursor exhausted T cells.

Concerning this clonotype: Its antigen is still unknown.

Germline V gene data show CDR1 as MDHEN and CDR2 as SYDVKM. The CDR3 runs to 17 residues. For stem-like memory CD8+ T cells (TSTEM), the phenotype was CCR7+ PD-1- TIGIT-. Production of TCR beta libraries used UMI-labeled 5' RACE as the method. TCRdb re-called the 5' RACE reads and gives one entry per CDR3 protein, without DNA. Across about 17,000 distinct CDR3 sequences, the top ten clones capture about 5.6% of the sample. The clonotype comes from a human donor in good health. Sequenced: CD8+ stem-like memory T cells (TSCM and TCM) sorted from PBMCs. Subset in this sample: stem-like memory CD8 T cells (TSTEM), CCR7+ PD-1- TIGIT-. This sequence joins TRBV28 and TRBJ2-7; TCRdb's assignment of TRBD2 cannot be checked, as there is no DNA. This CDR3 reads CASSLALSGGTTYEQYF.